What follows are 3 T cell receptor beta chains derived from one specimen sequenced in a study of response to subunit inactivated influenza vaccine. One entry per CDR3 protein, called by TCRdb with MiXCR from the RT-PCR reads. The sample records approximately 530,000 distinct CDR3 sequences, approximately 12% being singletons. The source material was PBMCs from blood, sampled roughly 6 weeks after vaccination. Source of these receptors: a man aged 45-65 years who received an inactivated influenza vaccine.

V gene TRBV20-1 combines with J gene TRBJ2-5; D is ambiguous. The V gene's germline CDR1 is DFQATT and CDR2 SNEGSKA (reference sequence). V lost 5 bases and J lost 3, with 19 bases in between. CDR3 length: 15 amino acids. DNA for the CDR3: TGCAGTGCTCTGGCCTCTGCGCGGATCGAAGAGACCCAGTACTTC. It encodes CSALASARIEETQYF.

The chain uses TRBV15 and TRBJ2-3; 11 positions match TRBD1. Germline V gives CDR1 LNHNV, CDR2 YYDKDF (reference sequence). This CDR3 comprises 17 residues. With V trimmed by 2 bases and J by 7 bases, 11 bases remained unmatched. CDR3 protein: CATSRLVGQGAKYTQYF. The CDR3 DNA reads TGTGCCACCAGCAGACTAGTAGGACAGGGGGCGAAATATACGCAGTATTTT.

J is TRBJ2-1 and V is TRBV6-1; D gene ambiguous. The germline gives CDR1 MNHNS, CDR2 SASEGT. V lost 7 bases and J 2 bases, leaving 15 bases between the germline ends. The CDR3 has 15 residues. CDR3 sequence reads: CASTKAGGAYNEQFF. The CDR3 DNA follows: TGTGCCAGCACAAAGGCAGGCGGCGCCTACAATGAGCAGTTCTTC.